This T cell receptor beta chain came from a study of tumor-infiltrating lymphocytes in primary liver carcinoma. This CDR3 has 14 residues. Germline V lookup: CDR1 WSHSY, CDR2 SAAADI. DNA and RNA were both co-extracted from about 19-30 mg of bulk tissue that had not been sorted. Patients were treatment-naive with chronic HBV infection. This clonotype has a single count. The junction departs from germline at one end; a sequencing error may be responsible. The template, around 520 ng total RNA, yielded TCR beta cDNA made with a constant-region primer. Researchers made the TCR beta libraries by running three nested multiplex PCR rounds with slightly modified ARM-PCR. Researchers ran the first two PCR rounds for 10 cycles each with TRBV1-TRBV30 forward primers and a C-beta reverse primer. TCRdb fed the multiplex PCR reads into MiXCR, producing one record per CDR3 protein. The sample yields 95,000 to 150,000 distinct CDR3 sequences, 55% to 75% seen once.

This receptor was obtained from a woman in her fifties or sixties with primary liver carcinoma and hepatitis B virus infection. What was sequenced was liver tumor tissue from sampling region 3. Subset specified: tumor region T3, left-lateral pole. This rearrangement joins TRBV10-2 to TRBJ2-7; D is unclear. The CDR3 DNA is TGTGCCAGCAGTGAGAGCGAGTTCTCCTACGAGCAGTACTTC. This translates into CASSESEFSYEQYF.